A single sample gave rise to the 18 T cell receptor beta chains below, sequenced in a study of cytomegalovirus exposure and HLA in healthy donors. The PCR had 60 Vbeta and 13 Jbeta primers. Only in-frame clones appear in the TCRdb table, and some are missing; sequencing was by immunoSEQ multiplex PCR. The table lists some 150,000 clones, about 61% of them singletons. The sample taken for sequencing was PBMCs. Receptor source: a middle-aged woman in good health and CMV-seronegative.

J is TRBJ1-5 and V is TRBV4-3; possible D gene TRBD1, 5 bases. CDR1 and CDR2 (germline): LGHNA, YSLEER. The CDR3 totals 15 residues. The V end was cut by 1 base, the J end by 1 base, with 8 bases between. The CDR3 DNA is TGCGCCAGCAGCCAAGGGCAGGGAAGCAATCAGCCCCAGCATTTT. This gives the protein CASSQGQGSNQPQHF.

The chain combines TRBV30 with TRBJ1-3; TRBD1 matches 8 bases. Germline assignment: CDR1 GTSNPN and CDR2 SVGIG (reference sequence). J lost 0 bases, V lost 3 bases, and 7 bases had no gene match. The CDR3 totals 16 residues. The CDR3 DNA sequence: TGTGCCTGGAGCTTGGACAGGGCCCTCTCTGGAAACACCATATATTTT. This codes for CAWSLDRALSGNTIYF.

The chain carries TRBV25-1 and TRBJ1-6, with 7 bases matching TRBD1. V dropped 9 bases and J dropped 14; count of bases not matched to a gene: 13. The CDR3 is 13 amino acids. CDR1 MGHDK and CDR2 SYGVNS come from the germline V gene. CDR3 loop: CASLGADRLALHF. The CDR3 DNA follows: TGTGCCAGTCTGGGGGCGGACAGGTTAGCCCTCCACTTT.

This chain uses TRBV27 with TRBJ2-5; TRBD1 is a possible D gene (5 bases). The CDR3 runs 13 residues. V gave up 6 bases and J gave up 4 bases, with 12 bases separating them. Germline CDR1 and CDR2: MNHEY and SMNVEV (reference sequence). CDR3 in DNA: TGTGCCAGCAGAGCTCTTGGGGCAGAGACCCAGTACTTC. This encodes CASRALGAETQYF.

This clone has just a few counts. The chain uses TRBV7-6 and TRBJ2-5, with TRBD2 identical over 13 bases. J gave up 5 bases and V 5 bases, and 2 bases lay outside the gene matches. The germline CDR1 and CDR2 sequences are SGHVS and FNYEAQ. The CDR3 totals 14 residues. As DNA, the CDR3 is TGTGCCAGCAGCCCGACTAGCGGGGGGGAGACCCAGTACTTC. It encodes CASSPTSGGETQYF. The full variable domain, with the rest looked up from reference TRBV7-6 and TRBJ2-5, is GAGVSQSPRYKVTKRGQDVALRCDPISGHVSLYWYRQALGQGPEFLTYFNYEAQQDKSGLPNDRFSAERPEGSISTLTIQRTEQRDSAMYRCASSPTSGGETQYFGPGTRLLVL.

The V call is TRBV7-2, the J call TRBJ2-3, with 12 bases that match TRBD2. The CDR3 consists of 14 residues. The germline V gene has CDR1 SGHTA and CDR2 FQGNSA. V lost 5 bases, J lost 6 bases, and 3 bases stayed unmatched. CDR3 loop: CASSRGLAGDTQYF. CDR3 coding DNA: TGTGCCAGCAGCCGAGGACTAGCGGGGGATACGCAGTATTTT. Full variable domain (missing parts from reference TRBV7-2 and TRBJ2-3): GAGVSQSPSNKVTEKGKDVELRCDPISGHTALYWYRQSLGQGLEFLIYFQGNSAPDKSGLPSDRFSAERTGGSVSTLTIQRTQQEDSAVYLCASSRGLAGDTQYFGPGTRLTVL.

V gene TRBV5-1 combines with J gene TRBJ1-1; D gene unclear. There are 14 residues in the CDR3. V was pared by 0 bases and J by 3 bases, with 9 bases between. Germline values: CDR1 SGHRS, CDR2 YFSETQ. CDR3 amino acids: CASSLEVGDTEAFF. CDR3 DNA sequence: TGCGCCAGCAGCTTGGAGGTGGGAGACACTGAAGCTTTCTTT.

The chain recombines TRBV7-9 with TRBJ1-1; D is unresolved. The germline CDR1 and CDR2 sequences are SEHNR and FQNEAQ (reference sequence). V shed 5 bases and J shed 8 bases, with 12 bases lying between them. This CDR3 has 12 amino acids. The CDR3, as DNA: TGTGCCAGCAGCGAGAAGTTGGTCGAAGCTTTCTTT. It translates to CASSEKLVEAFF.

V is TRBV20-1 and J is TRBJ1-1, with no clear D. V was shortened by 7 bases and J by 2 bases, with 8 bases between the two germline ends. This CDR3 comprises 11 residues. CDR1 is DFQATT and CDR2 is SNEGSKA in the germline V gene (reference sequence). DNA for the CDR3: TGCAGTGAACGGGTAAACACTGAAGCTTTCTTT. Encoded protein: CSERVNTEAFF.

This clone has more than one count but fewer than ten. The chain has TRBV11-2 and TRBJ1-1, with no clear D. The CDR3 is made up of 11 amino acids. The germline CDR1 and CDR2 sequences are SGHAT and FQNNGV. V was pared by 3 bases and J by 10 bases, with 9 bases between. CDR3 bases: TGTGCCAGCAGCTTCGGGGTTGGAGCTTTCTTT. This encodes CASSFGVGAFF.

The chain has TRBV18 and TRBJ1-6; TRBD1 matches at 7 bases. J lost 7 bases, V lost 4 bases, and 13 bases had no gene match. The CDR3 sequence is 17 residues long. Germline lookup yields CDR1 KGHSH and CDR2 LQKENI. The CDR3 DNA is TGTGCCAGCTCACTTACCGCTGGAGGACAGGCCAATTCACCCCTCCACTTT. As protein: CASSLTAGGQANSPLHF.

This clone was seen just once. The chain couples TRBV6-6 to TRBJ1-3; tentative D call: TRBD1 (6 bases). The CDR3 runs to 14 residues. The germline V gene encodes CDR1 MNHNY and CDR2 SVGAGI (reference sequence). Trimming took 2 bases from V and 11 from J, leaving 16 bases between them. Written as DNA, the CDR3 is TGTGCCAGCAGTTACGAGGGCAGGCAGGGGTCCATATATTTT. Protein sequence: CASSYEGRQGSIYF.

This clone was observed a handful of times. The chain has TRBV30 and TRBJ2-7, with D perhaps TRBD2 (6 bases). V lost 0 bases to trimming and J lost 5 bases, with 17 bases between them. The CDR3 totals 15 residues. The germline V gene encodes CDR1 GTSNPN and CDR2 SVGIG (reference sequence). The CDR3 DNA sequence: TGTGCCTGGAGTGTACCCCGGGGGATCGGCGACGAGCAGTACTTC. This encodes CAWSVPRGIGDEQYF.

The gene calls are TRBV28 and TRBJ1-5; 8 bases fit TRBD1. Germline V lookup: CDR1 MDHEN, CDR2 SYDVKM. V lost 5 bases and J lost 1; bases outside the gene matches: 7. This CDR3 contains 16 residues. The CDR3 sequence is CASSVRGQSSNQPQHF. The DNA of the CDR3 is TGTGCCAGCAGTGTCAGGGGGCAGTCGAGCAATCAGCCCCAGCATTTT.

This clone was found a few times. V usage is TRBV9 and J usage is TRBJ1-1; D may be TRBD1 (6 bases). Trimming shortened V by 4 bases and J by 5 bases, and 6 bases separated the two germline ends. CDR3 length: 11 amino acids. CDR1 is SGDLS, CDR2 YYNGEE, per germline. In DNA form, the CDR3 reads TGTGCCAGCAGCCAGGGGACTGAAGCTTTCTTT. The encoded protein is CASSQGTEAFF. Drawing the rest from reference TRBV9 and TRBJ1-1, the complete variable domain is DSGVTQTPKHLITATGQRVTLRCSPRSGDLSVYWYQQSLDQGLQFLIQYYNGEERAKGNILERFSAQQFPDLHSELNLSSLELGDSALYFCASSQGTEAFFGQGTRLTVV.

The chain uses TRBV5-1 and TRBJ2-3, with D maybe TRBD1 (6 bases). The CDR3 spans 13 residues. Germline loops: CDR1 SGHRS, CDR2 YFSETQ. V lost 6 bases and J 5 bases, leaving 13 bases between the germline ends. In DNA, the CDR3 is TGCGCCAGCACGACAGGAATGGGAGATACGCAGTATTTT. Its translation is CASTTGMGDTQYF.

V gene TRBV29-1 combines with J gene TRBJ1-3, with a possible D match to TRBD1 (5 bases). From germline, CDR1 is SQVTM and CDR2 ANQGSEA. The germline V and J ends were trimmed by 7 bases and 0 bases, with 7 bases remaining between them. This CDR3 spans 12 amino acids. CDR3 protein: CSATVSGNTIYF. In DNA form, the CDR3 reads TGCAGCGCGACAGTCTCTGGAAACACCATATATTTT.

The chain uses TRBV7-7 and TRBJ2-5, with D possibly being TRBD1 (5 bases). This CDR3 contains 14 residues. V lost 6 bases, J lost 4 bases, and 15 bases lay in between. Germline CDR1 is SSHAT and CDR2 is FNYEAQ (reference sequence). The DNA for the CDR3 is TGTGCCAGCAGTTTCCAGGGTCCCTCAGAGACCCAGTACTTC. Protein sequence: CASSFQGPSETQYF.